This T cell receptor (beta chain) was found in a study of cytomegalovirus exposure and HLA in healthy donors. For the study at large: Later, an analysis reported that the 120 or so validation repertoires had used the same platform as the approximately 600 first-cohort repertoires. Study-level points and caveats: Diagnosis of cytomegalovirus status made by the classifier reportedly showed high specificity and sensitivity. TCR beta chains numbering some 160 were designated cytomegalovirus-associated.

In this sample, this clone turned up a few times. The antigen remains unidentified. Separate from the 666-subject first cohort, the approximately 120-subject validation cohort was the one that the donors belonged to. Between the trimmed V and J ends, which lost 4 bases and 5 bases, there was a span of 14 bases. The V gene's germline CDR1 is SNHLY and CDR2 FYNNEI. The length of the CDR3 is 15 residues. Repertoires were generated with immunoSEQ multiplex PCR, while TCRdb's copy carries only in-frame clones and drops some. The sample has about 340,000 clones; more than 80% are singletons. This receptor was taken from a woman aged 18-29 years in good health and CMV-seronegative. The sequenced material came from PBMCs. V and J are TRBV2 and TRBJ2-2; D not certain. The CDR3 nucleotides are TGTGCCAGCAGTGGAGCAGGTTTAGCTACCGGGGAGCTGTTTTTT. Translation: CASSGAGLATGELFF. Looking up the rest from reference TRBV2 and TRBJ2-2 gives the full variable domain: EPEVTQTPSHQVTQMGQEVILRCVPISNHLYFYWYRQILGQKVEFLVSFYNNEISEKSEIFDDQFSVERPDGSNFTLKIRSTKLEDSAMYFCASSGAGLATGELFFGEGSRLTVL.